This T cell receptor beta chain was documented in a study of circulating CD8 cells and anti-PD-1 response in melanoma. Study results and limitations: Patients included both untreated and previously treated individuals.

The QIAseq Immune Repertoire TCR panel built the libraries from roughly 15 ng of total RNA. TCRdb analysed the reads with MiXCR anew, one entry per CDR3 protein. The sample lists approximately 620 distinct CDR3 sequences, roughly 10% occurring once. The CDR3 runs to 14 residues. Germline trimming cut 5 bases from V and 8 bases from J; bases unmatched to any gene: 12. Germline loops: CDR1 DFQATT, CDR2 SNEGSKA (reference sequence). By frequency in the sample, this clonotype is large. Antigen specificity is unknown. Live CD3+CD8+TCRalphabeta+ cells were sorted into four subsets by PD-1 and/or TIGIT. This chain uses TRBV20-1 with TRBJ2-1, with 7 bases identical to TRBD2. This specimen was CD8+ T cells from PBMCs, taken at baseline or after one month of anti-PD-1 therapy (not recorded which). This TCR derives from a human donor with melanoma. CDR3 region: CSAWTRRAEDEQFF. As DNA, the CDR3 is TGCAGTGCTTGGACTAGGAGGGCTGAAGATGAGCAGTTCTTC.